These 4 T cell receptor beta chains share one sample of origin, sequenced in a study of blood T cells in healthy people across ages. Using a J-beta primer mix together with a sample-barcoded 5' primer, a second PCR was run for roughly 6 to 12 cycles. TCRdb reanalysed the 5' RACE reads using MiXCR and keeps one entry per CDR3 protein. Among fewer than 1.5 million distinct CDR3 sequences listed, roughly 40% were seen once. Sequencing input: blood. The receptors stem from a woman between 18 and 30 years old in good health.

The J gene is TRBJ2-1, the V gene TRBV7-3; D is ambiguous. CDR3 length equals 14 residues. In germline, CDR1 is SGHTA, CDR2 FQGTGA. The germline V and J ends were trimmed by 0 bases and 6 bases, with 9 bases remaining between them. CDR3 nucleotides: TGTGCCAGCAGCTTAACGGGGTCTGTCAATGAGCAGTTCTTC. Its protein is CASSLTGSVNEQFF. Drawing the rest from reference TRBV7-3 and TRBJ2-1, the complete variable domain is GAGVSQTPSNKVTEKGKYVELRCDPISGHTALYWYRQSLGQGPEFLIYFQGTGAADDSGLPNDRFFAVRPEGSVSTLKIQRTERGDSAVYLCASSLTGSVNEQFFGPGTRLTVL.

J is TRBJ2-5 and V is TRBV18, with D possibly called TRBD1 or TRBD2 (5 bases each). Trimming pared 6 bases from V and 11 bases from J, leaving 28 bases between. Germline V CDR1 and CDR2: KGHSH, LQKENI. The CDR3 spans 16 residues. The DNA of the CDR3 is TGTGCCAGCTCGTCCCTTTCCGGGACGGGTTCTGGTGAGCAGTACTTC. It is translated as CASSSLSGTGSGEQYF.

Only one count was recorded for this clonotype. The chain combines TRBV4-1 with TRBJ1-1; no reliable D call. CDR3 size: 15 residues. The germline CDR1 and CDR2 sequences are MGHRA and YSYEKL. V was pared by 1 base and J by 1 base, with 10 bases between. The CDR3 region has the DNA TGCGCCAGCAGCCAAGTGACACTCACGAACACTGAAGCTTTCTTT. Residues: CASSQVTLTNTEAFF.

The chain recombines TRBV6-6 with TRBJ2-1, with 9 bases aligning to TRBD1. The germline CDR1 and CDR2 sequences are MNHNY and SVGAGI (reference sequence). V was clipped by 0 bases and J by 7 bases; unmatched bases: 7. The CDR3 is 16 amino acids. CDR3 DNA: TGTGCCAGCAGTTACTCCTCCGGGACAGGGCGGAATGAGCAGTTCTTC. It codes for CASSYSSGTGRNEQFF.